This entry concerns a single T cell receptor beta chain. Its antigen is not yet known. No quality values exist for individual bases; no much larger clone is one base distant. Using the deep immunoSEQ assay, TCR CDR3 regions were amplified from genomic DNA by multiplex PCR. Extracted genomic DNA from each cell subset was spread evenly across all wells of several immunoSEQ 96-well plates, with each plate serving as a replicate. For sorted subsets, approximately 210 ng of genomic DNA, equivalent to about 30,000 T cell genomes, went into each replicate PCR. Purified libraries were measured with a Qubit 3.0 fluorometer, size-checked on a Bioanalyzer 2100, and measured again with the KAPA Library Quantification kit. Every immunoSEQ 96-well plate was sequenced on a separate single-read 150-cycle Illumina NextSeq 550 flow cell. Processing in the source paper ran as follows. The immunoSEQ output contained only junctional sequences without quality scores, so filtering could not match that applied to full-length reads. Sequences were annotated with PyIR, a Python wrapper for IgBLAST v1.9, and V/J genes and CDR3 were assigned using IMGT germline references. Reads were removed for weak V/J assignments (E-value above 1e-6), missing CDR3, stop codons, out-of-frame junctions, or ambiguous translated residues. V3J clonotypes were defined as sequences sharing the same inferred V gene, J gene, and CDR3 amino acid sequence. The percentage overlap between two repertoires was calculated by dividing the number of shared unique clonotypes by the size of the smaller repertoire. Three approaches were used to assess repertoire richness: RTK rarefaction, the Chao1 estimator, and Recon v2.1 estimates of unobserved clonotypes. Generation probabilities for all TCRbeta clonotypes obtained by the gDNA method from a handful of donors were computed using OLGA. Held by TCRdb, this immuneACCESS table contains in-frame sequences only and omits some clones. Under half of the omission traces to an unresolved V gene where checked; the cause of the rest is unknown. V and J calls and clone size come straight from that table; D and trimming were deduced from the DNA. For this sample the table gives about 770,000 clones, of which 72% were detected only once. The ten largest account for under 2% of the sample.

CDR1 MNHNS and CDR2 SASEGT were looked up in the germline V gene. The CDR3 runs 13 amino acids, cysteine and phenylalanine included. Only the CDR3 portion is preserved as DNA: 39 bases, with reading frame beginning at the first base. V is pared back by 5 bases and J by 6 bases, with 10 bases lying between the germline termini. The sample is drawn from a study of shared clonotypes between healthy human individuals (dated by TCRdb to the early 2020s). Study-level background: A couple of women and a few men aged 18 to 49 years were included in the cohort. To increase sequencing depth and limit assay-specific biases, TCR repertoire library preparation and sequencing were carried out by different laboratories using diverse techniques. For each donor, CD4 naive and CD4 memory were each given three plates, CD8 naive was given two plates, and CD8 memory was given one plate. Each donor's leukapheresis produced roughly between roughly 0.85 and 10 billion PBMCs. Blood TCR repertoires of a handful of healthy adults were deeply sequenced to estimate repertoire size and the extent of clonotype sharing between individuals.

Donors were healthy HIV-negative adults with no recently reported acute infections or vaccinations. All donors were Caucasian adults living in Nashville, Tennessee, USA. CD4+ T cells were enriched by magnetic negative selection, after which naive cells were positively selected on CD45RA and the negative fraction was taken as the memory subset. Blood was collected by leukapheresis, and PBMCs were isolated by Ficoll-Histopaque density gradient centrifugation and then cryopreserved in liquid nitrogen vapor phase. Analytical flow cytometry was used to check the purity and quantity of each magnetically sorted T cell population. Each sorted fraction had its genomic DNA isolated and then quantified by UV absorbance on a Nanodrop 2000c. The full study reports these points: Higher generation probabilities were observed for clonotypes shared by all four sorted-subset donors than for non-shared clonotypes. The genetic and exposure-history diversity represented was limited by the small number of donors. When several donors were compared, the shared fraction of clonotypes was roughly 4.8% for naive CD4, 3.5% for naive CD8, more than 2% for memory CD4, and less than 0.5% for memory CD8. Rarefaction of sorted-subset datasets indicated incomplete sequencing despite the large sequencing depth. Sampling was restricted to blood, and TCR repertoires in tissues likely differ from the TCR repertoires found in blood. Pairwise subsampling indicated that sequencing depth was expected to affect the degree of clonotype sharing among donors. Naive subsets generally had larger estimated clonotype richness than memory subsets did.

The sequence was collected from a woman aged 30 to 39 in good health. This chain joins TRBV6-1 to TRBJ1-4, with the D gene not clear enough to name. The sample consisted of memory CD4+ T cells sorted from blood. The label giving this sample's cell subset or site can be read as: CD45RA-negative fraction. CDR3 region: CASSSGQHEKLFF. The base sequence is TGTGCCAGCAGTTCTGGGCAGCATGAAAAACTGTTTTTT.